What follows are 27 T cell receptor beta chains derived from one specimen sequenced in a study of glioma-infiltrating T cells after dendritic cell vaccination listed by TCRdb under 2016. The library was built by means of the immunoSEQ multiplex PCR assay. TCRdb holds this immuneACCESS table with in-frame rearrangements only. Some clones are missing; in checked studies, unresolved V genes explain under half, and the rest has no known cause. The sample table holds roughly 38,000 clones, of which 70% to 85% were seen once. The ten largest clones add up to 7.8% of the sample. Sequences were derived from blood, sampled before dendritic cell vaccination. Every receptor here comes from a human donor with glioblastoma.

The gene calls are TRBV5-1 and TRBJ2-3, with D possibly being TRBD2 (8 bases). Germline V gene lookup returns CDR1 SGHRS and CDR2 YFSETQ. With 4 bases removed from V and 6 bases from J, the gap between germline ends came to 21 bases. The CDR3 contains 16 residues. CDR3 region: CASSEIQGPGGDTQYF. As DNA, the CDR3 is TGCGCCAGCAGCGAGATACAGGGGCCGGGGGGGGATACGCAGTATTTT.

The CDR3 here is CASSARGSTLTDTQYF. The CDR3 DNA sequence: TGTGCCAGTAGTGCCCGGGGGTCTACACTCACAGATACGCAGTATTTT. The chain joins TRBV19 to TRBJ2-3; D is perhaps TRBD2 (6 bases). The germline CDR1 and CDR2 sequences are LNHDA and SQIVND (reference sequence). The CDR3 length is 16 residues. V lost 5 bases and J lost 2, with 17 bases in between.

The chain combines TRBV2 with TRBJ2-7; possibly TRBD2 for D (5 bases). Germline CDR1 reads SNHLY; CDR2 reads FYNNEI. This CDR3 spans 12 amino acids. Trimming cost V 6 bases and J 6 bases, with 12 bases left between them. DNA for the CDR3: TGTGCCAGCAGAGAGGGCCCGGGCGAGCAGTACTTC. It specifies CASREGPGEQYF.

The chain recombines TRBV7-8 with TRBJ2-1, with D possibly matching TRBD1 (5 bases). V was trimmed by 4 bases and J by 3 bases, leaving 16 bases between them. The CDR3 contains 16 residues. Per germline, CDR1 SGHVS and CDR2 FQNEAQ. CDR3 sequence reads: CASSSGWGIYYNEQFF. The CDR3 nucleotides read TGTGCCAGCAGCTCAGGGTGGGGCATTTACTACAATGAGCAGTTCTTC.

The chain is built from TRBV6-6 and TRBJ1-3; tentative D call: TRBD1 (5 bases). The CDR3 spans 15 residues. CDR1 and CDR2 (germline): MNHNY, SVGAGI (reference sequence). Trimming removed 4 bases at V and 4 bases at J, with 14 bases between. The CDR3 reads CASSFDSKGGNTIYF. CDR3 nucleotides: TGTGCCAGCAGTTTCGACAGTAAGGGAGGAAACACCATATATTTT.

This rearrangement joins TRBV14 to TRBJ1-1; 9 bases are shared with TRBD1. The V gene's germline CDR1 is SGHDN and CDR2 FVKESK. Germline trimming cut 5 bases from V and 1 base from J; bases unmatched to any gene: 14. CDR3 length: 18 amino acids. This CDR3 reads CASSSAWGTGKANTEAFF. In nucleotides, the CDR3 is TGTGCCAGCAGCTCAGCGTGGGGGACAGGGAAGGCGAACACTGAAGCTTTCTTT.

This chain joins TRBV5-5 and TRBJ2-2; D is undetermined. Trimming pared 1 base from V and 1 base from J, leaving 8 bases between. The CDR3 totals 15 residues. In germline, CDR1 is SGHKS, CDR2 YYEKEE (reference sequence). As DNA, the CDR3 is TGTGCCAGCAGCTTGTACAGCCGGAACACCGGGGAGCTGTTTTTT. It translates to CASSLYSRNTGELFF.

The chain combines TRBV7-7 with TRBJ2-5, with 8 positions matching TRBD2. The CDR3 length is 13 residues. The germline gives CDR1 SSHAT, CDR2 FNYEAQ (reference sequence). CDR3 bases: TGTGCTACTCCCCCGGGGGGGGGCGAGACCCAGTACTTC. Its protein product is CATPPGGGETQYF.

This clone appeared a few times. The rearrangement joins TRBV14 to TRBJ2-5; 13 nucleotides line up with TRBD2. J was trimmed by 4 bases and V by 1 base; bases with no gene match: 9. This CDR3 has 18 residues. The germline V gene has CDR1 SGHDN and CDR2 FVKESK. The CDR3 loop reads CASSQARTSGGLGETQYF. For the CDR3, the DNA is TGTGCCAGCAGCCAAGCCCGGACTAGCGGGGGCCTGGGAGAGACCCAGTACTTC.

Of note for this clone: At one end, the junction sequence differs from germline, possibly due to a read error. The chain combines TRBV20-1 with TRBJ1-4, with TRBD1 matching 9 bases. CDR1 is DFQATT, CDR2 SNEGSKA, per germline (reference sequence). This CDR3 spans 10 amino acids. The CDR3 spells CSARGTGEIF. The CDR3 coding sequence is TGCAGTGCTAGAGGGACAGGGGAAATTTTT.

The gene calls are TRBV7-9 and TRBJ2-7; TRBD1 matches 8 bases. Trimming removed 0 bases from V and 5 bases from J; junction bases left unmatched: 15. The CDR3 has 18 residues. Germline V gene sequence: CDR1 SEHNR, CDR2 FQNEAQ (reference sequence). The CDR3 protein is CASSLALIPRGLLDEQYF. CDR3 coding DNA: TGTGCCAGCAGCTTAGCGCTCATCCCCAGGGGGCTATTAGACGAGCAGTACTTC.

The chain is built from TRBV25-1 and TRBJ1-1, with D tentatively TRBD1 (6 bases). The germline V gene encodes CDR1 MGHDK and CDR2 SYGVNS. Trimming took 6 bases from V and 0 from J, leaving 17 bases between them. CDR3 size: 16 residues. CDR3 sequence (DNA): TGTGCCAGCAGCGAGCAGACAGGATACATGAACACTGAAGCTTTCTTT. Amino acids: CASSEQTGYMNTEAFF. The variable domain in full, with the rest retrieved from reference TRBV25-1 and TRBJ1-1, is EADIYQTPRYLVIGTGKKITLECSQTMGHDKMYWYQQDPGMELHLIHYSYGVNSTEKGDLSSESTVSRIRTEHFPLTLESARPSHTSQYLCASSEQTGYMNTEAFFGQGTRLTVV.

V gene TRBV6-1 combines with J gene TRBJ1-5; D uncertain. Germline loops: CDR1 MNHNS, CDR2 SASEGT. The CDR3 spans 15 residues. V shed 5 bases and J shed 2 bases, with 13 bases lying between them. CDR3 sequence reads: CASSLSWEGNQPQHF. CDR3 nucleotides: TGTGCCAGCAGTCTATCTTGGGAGGGCAATCAGCCCCAGCATTTT.

Points on this clone: The sample carries other DNA sequences with the same CDR3. The V and J genes are TRBV7-9 and TRBJ1-6, with D unclear. Between the trimmed V and J ends, which lost 2 bases and 0 bases, there was a span of 14 bases. CDR1 and CDR2 (germline): SEHNR, FQNEAQ (reference sequence). This CDR3 region has 18 residues. CDR3 sequence reads: CASSLMSGFSSYNSPLHF. The CDR3 nucleotides are TGTGCCAGCAGCTTAATGTCCGGGTTTAGCTCCTATAATTCACCCCTCCACTTT.

The chain is built from TRBV30 and TRBJ1-6; D is undetermined. The germline V gene encodes CDR1 GTSNPN and CDR2 SVGIG (reference sequence). This CDR3 is 14 amino acids long. V was shortened by 3 bases and J by 9 bases, with 15 bases between the two germline ends. The CDR3: CAWRQAGGVSPLHF. CDR3 nucleotides: TGTGCCTGGAGGCAGGCGGGTGGGGTTTCACCCCTCCACTTT.

This clone was detected only a few times. The chain employs TRBV29-1 and TRBJ1-2; D is unresolved. Between the trimmed V and J ends, which lost 7 bases and 8 bases, there was a span of 14 bases. In germline, CDR1 is SQVTM, CDR2 ANQGSEA. CDR3 length equals 11 residues. CDR3 DNA sequence: TGCAGCGCCCTCCCGGTTCAAGGCTACACCTTC. Residues: CSALPVQGYTF.

In its sample, this clone ranks as medium-sized (0.01 to 0.1%). V and J are TRBV10-1 and TRBJ2-3, with D unresolved. Per the germline V gene, CDR1 is WNHNN and CDR2 is SYGVQD (reference sequence). The CDR3 is 12 amino acids. Trimming stripped 5 bases from V and 2 bases from J, with 5 bases between. The CDR3 spells CASSPNTDTQYF. CDR3 DNA sequence: TGCGCCAGCAGTCCTAACACAGATACGCAGTATTTT.

This clone was found once. The J gene is TRBJ2-3, the V gene TRBV29-1; TRBD1 might be the D (6 bases). Trimming cost V 6 bases and J 3 bases, with 16 bases left between them. Per germline, CDR1 SQVTM and CDR2 ANQGSEA. This CDR3 has 14 amino acids. This chain's CDR3 is CSVRRGGPTDTQYF. Here the CDR3 DNA reads TGCAGCGTCAGGAGAGGGGGTCCAACAGATACGCAGTATTTT.

This clone was found once. The rearrangement uses TRBV19 and TRBJ1-6; D not resolved. Germline values: CDR1 LNHDA, CDR2 SQIVND (reference sequence). Trimming shortened V by 3 bases and J by 9 bases, and 12 bases separated the two germline ends. The CDR3 totals 14 residues. The CDR3 DNA is TGTGCCAGTAGTATCGCGCAGGTGGCTTCACCCCTCCACTTT. Protein sequence: CASSIAQVASPLHF.

This clone was detected only a few times. This chain uses TRBV6-5 with TRBJ2-1, with a possible D match to TRBD2 (6 bases). V dropped 6 bases and J dropped 0 bases, with 12 bases sitting between them. The CDR3 is 15 amino acids. Germline V gene sequence: CDR1 MNHEY, CDR2 SVGAGI. The CDR3 region has the DNA TGTGCCAGCAGCCCCGGCGGGGTCTCCTACAATGAGCAGTTCTTC. Translated: CASSPGGVSYNEQFF.

The chain combines TRBV19 with TRBJ1-5, with no clear D. This CDR3 contains 16 residues. The ends were cut back, 8 bases at V and 9 bases at J, with 26 bases in the middle. The germline gives CDR1 LNHDA, CDR2 SQIVND (reference sequence). The CDR3, as DNA: TGTGCCAGTCGTAGTATTGGTCGGAGGATGCACGGGCCCCAGCATTTT. This codes for CASRSIGRRMHGPQHF.

V is TRBV19 and J is TRBJ1-5; D not resolved. Germline values: CDR1 LNHDA, CDR2 SQIVND (reference sequence). This CDR3 region has 15 residues. V was clipped by 3 bases and J by 0 bases, with 9 bases between them. CDR3: CASSMGDNSNQPQHF. CDR3 nucleotide sequence: TGTGCCAGTAGTATGGGAGATAATAGCAATCAGCCCCAGCATTTT.

The chain employs TRBV27 and TRBJ2-1, with 7 bases matching TRBD1. V gave up 6 bases and J gave up 4 bases; unmatched junction bases: 6. CDR1 and CDR2 from the germline V gene are MNHEY and SMNVEV (reference sequence). This CDR3 comprises 14 residues. The CDR3 sequence is CASRTGTPYNEQFF. In DNA form, the CDR3 reads TGTGCCAGCAGGACAGGGACCCCTTACAATGAGCAGTTCTTC.

This clone was detected a few times. This chain uses TRBV5-1 with TRBJ1-4; TRBD1 is a possible D gene (5 bases). Germline lookup yields CDR1 SGHRS and CDR2 YFSETQ. The CDR3 has 14 amino acids. The V end was cut by 5 bases, the J end by 4 bases, with 12 bases between. CDR3 bases: TGCGCCAGCAGACTGGGGGGGGTTAATGAAAAACTGTTTTTT. Amino acids: CASRLGGVNEKLFF.

The chain joins TRBV9 to TRBJ2-3; D call uncertain. This CDR3 has 13 residues. CDR1 is SGDLS and CDR2 is YYNGEE in the germline V gene. Trimming took off 1 base at V and 4 bases at J, with 7 bases between the two ends. The CDR3 is CASSVRGSDTQYF. The CDR3 DNA follows: TGTGCCAGCAGCGTACGAGGCTCAGATACGCAGTATTTT.

The genes are TRBV11-2 and TRBJ1-2; maybe TRBD1 (5 bases). V dropped 5 bases and J dropped 4 bases, with 11 bases sitting between them. The CDR3 runs to 13 residues. Germline CDR1 SGHAT, CDR2 FQNNGV. The CDR3 coding sequence is TGTGCCAGCAGCACGGGGGTGGGCTATGGCTACACCTTC. The encoded protein is CASSTGVGYGYTF.

The chain joins TRBV11-1 to TRBJ1-1; no firm D call. Germline lookup yields CDR1 SGHAT and CDR2 FQDESV (reference sequence). Trimming removed 2 bases at V and 7 bases at J, with 17 bases between. The CDR3 is 15 residues long. Here the CDR3 DNA reads TGTGCCAGCAGCTTATTCGGGGATGGTTTGGGTGAAGCTTTCTTT. Translated, it gives CASSLFGDGLGEAFF.